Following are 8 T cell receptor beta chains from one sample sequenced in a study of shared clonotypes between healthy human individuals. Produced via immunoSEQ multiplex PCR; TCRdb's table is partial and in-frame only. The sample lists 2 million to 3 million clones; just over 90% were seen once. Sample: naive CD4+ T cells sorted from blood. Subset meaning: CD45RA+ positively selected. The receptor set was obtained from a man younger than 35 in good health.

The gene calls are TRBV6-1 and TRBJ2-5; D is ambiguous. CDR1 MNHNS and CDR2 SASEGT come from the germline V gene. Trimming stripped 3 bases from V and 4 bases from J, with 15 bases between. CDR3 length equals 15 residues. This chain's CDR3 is CASSEPPRIPETQYF. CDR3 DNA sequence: TGTGCCAGCAGTGAGCCCCCAAGGATTCCAGAGACCCAGTACTTC.

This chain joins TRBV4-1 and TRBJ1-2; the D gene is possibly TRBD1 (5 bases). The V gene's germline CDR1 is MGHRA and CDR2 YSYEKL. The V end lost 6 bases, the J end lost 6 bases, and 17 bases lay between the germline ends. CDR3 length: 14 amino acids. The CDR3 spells CASRPSGGGDGYTF. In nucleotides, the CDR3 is TGCGCCAGCAGGCCAAGTGGGGGTGGGGATGGCTACACCTTC.

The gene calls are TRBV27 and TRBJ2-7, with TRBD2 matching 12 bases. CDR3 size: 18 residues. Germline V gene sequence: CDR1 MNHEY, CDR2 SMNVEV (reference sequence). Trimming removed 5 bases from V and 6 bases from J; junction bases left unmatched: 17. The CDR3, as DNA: TGTGCCAGCAGTCCCCGCTTACTAGCGGGGGGACTTAGCGCCGAGCAGTACTTC. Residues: CASSPRLLAGGLSAEQYF.

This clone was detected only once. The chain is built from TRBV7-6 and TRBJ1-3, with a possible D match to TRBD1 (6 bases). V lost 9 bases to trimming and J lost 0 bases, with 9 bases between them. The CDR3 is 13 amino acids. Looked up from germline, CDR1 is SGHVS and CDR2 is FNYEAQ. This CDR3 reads CASQGFSGNTIYF. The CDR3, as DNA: TGTGCCAGTCAGGGGTTCTCTGGAAACACCATATATTTT.

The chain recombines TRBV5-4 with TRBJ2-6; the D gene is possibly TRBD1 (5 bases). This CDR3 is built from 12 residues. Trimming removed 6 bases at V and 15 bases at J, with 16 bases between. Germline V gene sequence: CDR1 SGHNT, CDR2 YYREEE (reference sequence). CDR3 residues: CASTEAGSGLTF. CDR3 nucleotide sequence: TGTGCCAGCACCGAGGCAGGGTCGGGCCTGACTTTC.

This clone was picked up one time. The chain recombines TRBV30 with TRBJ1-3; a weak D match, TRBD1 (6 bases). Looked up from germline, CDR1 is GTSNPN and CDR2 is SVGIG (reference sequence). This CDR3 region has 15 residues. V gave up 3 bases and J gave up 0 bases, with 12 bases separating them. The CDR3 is CAWRGAGSSGNTIYF. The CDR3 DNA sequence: TGTGCCTGGAGGGGGGCAGGGTCCTCTGGAAACACCATATATTTT.

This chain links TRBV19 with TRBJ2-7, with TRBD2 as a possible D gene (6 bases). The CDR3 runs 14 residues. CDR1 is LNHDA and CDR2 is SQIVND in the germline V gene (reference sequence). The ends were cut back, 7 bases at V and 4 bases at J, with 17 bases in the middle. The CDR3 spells CASKSKEGPYEQYF. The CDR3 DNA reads TGTGCCAGTAAAAGCAAGGAGGGCCCTTACGAGCAGTACTTC.

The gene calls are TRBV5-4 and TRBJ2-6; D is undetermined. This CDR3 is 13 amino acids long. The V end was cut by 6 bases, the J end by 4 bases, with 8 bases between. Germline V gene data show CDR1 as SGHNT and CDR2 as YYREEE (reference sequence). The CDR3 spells CASKRSGANVLTF. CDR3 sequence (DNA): TGTGCCAGCAAGAGGTCCGGGGCCAACGTCCTGACTTTC.